The T cell receptor (beta chain) under discussion was sequenced for a study of blood T cell repertoires in COVID-19. Across the study: Whether acute or convalescent, the COVID-19 samples came from the United States, Italy and Spain. Nucleic acid was either cDNA or gDNA, and it came from T cells, B-cell-depleted T cells, or PBMCs.

This CDR3 region has 15 residues. Profiled with immunoSEQ multiplex PCR; TCRdb holds only in-frame clones, not every one. The table lists approximately 110,000 clones, over 70% of them singletons, with 0.83% in the top ten. Sequencing was done on a sample of peripheral blood. The chain employs TRBV1 and TRBJ2-3; TRBD1 reflects the table's D call only, with no check against the DNA. TRBV1 is tagged as a pseudogene. This sequence originates from a woman in her sixties or seventies with acute or convalescent COVID-19. The CDR3 loop reads CTSRERGSSTDTQYF. Here the CDR3 DNA reads TGCACCAGCAGGGAAAGGGGGAGTAGCACAGATACGCAGTATTTT.